The present T cell receptor beta chain was sequenced within a study of post-analysis software for immune sequencing data. Study outcomes and limitations: Strong co-clustering by F measure was seen for same-batch samples. Versus controls, multiple sclerosis patients showed significantly lower diversity (normalized Chao1). The study found TRBV5-6, TRBV5-1 and TRBV20-1 among roughly 5 TRBV segments more frequent in patients than controls.

Presence of unique molecular identifiers characterized the TCR beta cDNA libraries. Approximately 500,000 cDNA molecules were obtained per 1 to 10 million input T cells. One entry per CDR3 protein, called by TCRdb with MiXCR from the PCR reads. The sample carries 650,000 to 850,000 distinct CDR3 sequences, 35% to 55% recorded once. A note on this clonotype: Its target is not known.

This CDR3 contains 14 residues. Germline CDR1 and CDR2: MNHEY and SMNVEV (reference sequence). The rearrangement joins TRBV27 to TRBJ2-5, with D perhaps being TRBD1 or TRBD2 (7 bases each). The DNA end lines up better with TRBJ2-7; the J call may be wrong. The specimen sequenced was blood. The TCR originated in a girl between 5 and 17 years old with multiple sclerosis. CDR3 coding DNA: TGTGCCAGCAGGCCGGGGGGACAGATCTACGAGCAGTACTTC. Translating it yields CASRPGGQIYEQYF.